This TCR beta chain was documented in a study of T cell changes during pregnancy in multiple sclerosis. Here immunoSEQ multiplex PCR was the method, and the copy in TCRdb shows in-frame clones only, minus some. The table has roughly 80,000 clones, around 92% seen once. The source of this sequence is a female donor with multiple sclerosis, enrolled in a pregnancy study. Sequencing used peripheral blood, obtained before pregnancy.

The CDR3: CASTETDKRDYGYTF. Here the CDR3 DNA reads TGTGCCAGCACCGAGACAGACAAACGCGACTATGGCTACACCTTC. The chain links TRBV7-9 to TRBJ1-2; the D gene is possibly TRBD1 (5 bases). Germline V gene data show CDR1 as SEHNR and CDR2 as FQNEAQ (reference sequence). Trimming stripped 7 bases from V and 3 bases from J, with 18 bases between. This CDR3 comprises 15 residues.